This T cell receptor beta chain came from a study of cytomegalovirus exposure and HLA in healthy donors. The PCR had 60 Vbeta and 13 Jbeta primers. Data came from immunoSEQ multiplex PCR; TCRdb stores just in-frame clones and leaves some out. The sample has tens of thousands of clones, 65% to 85% seen once. Study results and caveats: Roughly even sequencing depth across donors was the assumption behind the presence/absence analyses.

This clone occurred once. What it binds is not known. V lost 0 bases to trimming and J lost 2 bases; unmatched junction nucleotides: 1. There are 14 residues in the CDR3. CDR1 LNHNV and CDR2 YYDKDF come from the germline V gene (reference sequence). As for the donors, each was a healthy bone marrow donor. This receptor was taken from a girl aged 2 to 9 in good health and CMV-seropositive. V gene TRBV15 combines with J gene TRBJ2-7; 7 bases line up with TRBD2. Sequencing was performed on PBMCs. The CDR3 coding sequence is TGTGCCACCAGCAGAGATGGGGGGGCCTACGAGCAGTACTTC. Translated, it gives CATSRDGGAYEQYF.